Listed below are T cell receptor beta chains from one sample, sequenced in a study of glioma-infiltrating T cells after dendritic cell vaccination. Clones were read by immunoSEQ multiplex PCR, and TCRdb kept only the in-frame ones, dropping some. This sample has fewer than 75,000 clones, with about 85% found just once. The sequencing here drew on blood, taken after dendritic cell vaccination. The receptors stem from a human donor with glioblastoma. Each CDR3 is given with its conserved first and last residue. The D gene is left open where the match is weak. Some rows mark clone size as missing; the rest say once, few, many or name a class of expanded clone.

>-|-|TRBJ1-3|TRBV5-1|15
TGCGCCAGCAGCCCGGGGGGCATCTCTGGAAACACCATATATTTT
CASSPGGISGNTIYF
>-|TRBD2|TRBJ2-2|TRBV27|15
TGTGCCAGCTCCTCCGGGAGGGAGAACACCGGGGAGCTGTTTTTT
CASSSGRENTGELFF
>-|-|TRBJ1-4|TRBV28|13
TGTGCCAGCCATGAGACAAGCAATGAAAAACTGTTTTTT
CASHETSNEKLFF
>-|TRBD2|TRBJ2-7|TRBV11-1|13
TGTGCCAGCAGCCCCGTCGGGGGGGACGAGCAGTACTTC
CASSPVGGDEQYF
>-|TRBD2|TRBJ2-1|TRBV9|20
TGTGCCAGCAGTACTCTTGGGACTAGCGGTGGATTTAGCTCCTACAATGAGCAGTTCTTC
CASSTLGTSGGFSSYNEQFF
>-|TRBD1|TRBJ1-1|TRBV4-1|16
TGCGCCAGCAGCCACCTCATCGGACAGGGGAACACTGAAGCTTTCTTT
CASSHLIGQGNTEAFF
>-|TRBD1|TRBJ1-2|TRBV7-9|14
TGTGCCAGCAGCTTGGGACAGAGAAACTATGGCTACACCTTC
CASSLGQRNYGYTF
>-|-|TRBJ1-2|TRBV29-1|19
TGCAGCGTTGGGGGGGGAGCTACAGGAAGATTAGGTTCTAACTATGGCTACACCTTC
CSVGGGATGRLGSNYGYTF
>-|-|TRBJ2-2|TRBV9|12
TGTGCCAGCAGCGCTAACACCGGGGAGCTGTTTTTT
CASSANTGELFF
>once|TRBD2|TRBJ2-3|TRBV9|17
TGTGCCAGCAGCGCCAATAGCGGGGGGGCCGGAACGGGTGCGCAGTATTTT
CASSANSGGAGTGAQYF
>-|-|TRBJ2-2|TRBV29-1|11
TGCAGCGTTGGGGGGGCCGGGGAGCTGTTTTTT
CSVGGAGELFF
>-|-|TRBJ1-6|TRBV18|13
TGTGCCAGCGTAAATCGGAGGAATTCACCCCTCCACTTT
CASVNRRNSPLHF
>-|TRBD1|TRBJ2-7|TRBV29-1|14
TGCAGCGTGGTGACAGGGGTAAACCTTTACGAGCAGTACTTC
CSVVTGVNLYEQYF
>-|TRBD1|TRBJ2-7|TRBV5-1|14
TGCGCCAGCAGCTTTAGACAGGGGTGGTACGAGCAGTACTTC
CASSFRQGWYEQYF
>once|TRBD2|TRBJ2-7|TRBV7-2|14
TGTGCCAGCAGCTTACTACTAGCGGATTACGAGCAGTACTTC
CASSLLLADYEQYF
>few|-|TRBJ2-2|TRBV5-1|13
TGCGCCATCTTCCGGCGGAGCACCGGGGAGCTGTTTTTT
CAIFRRSTGELFF
>-|TRBD1|TRBJ2-1|TRBV23-1|18
TGCGCCAGCAGTCAATCTTATCGAGGGACAGGGGACCTCAATGAGCAGTTCTTC
CASSQSYRGTGDLNEQFF
>-|-|TRBJ1-1|TRBV28|17
TGTGCCAGCAGAGCGAGGACACTCGACAGAGGGAACACTGAAGCTTTCTTT
CASRARTLDRGNTEAFF
>few|-|TRBJ2-7|TRBV5-5|14
TGTGCCAGCAGCTTGGCCGCGAGCTCCTACGAGCAGTACTTC
CASSLAASSYEQYF
>-|TRBD2|TRBJ2-3|TRBV5-4|16
TGTGCCAGCAGCCCTGACGCGGGAGCCGGCACAGATACGCAGTATTTT
CASSPDAGAGTDTQYF
>-|-|TRBJ1-5|TRBV11-3|14
TGTGCCAGCAGCTTAGATAGCCAGTTTGAGCCCCAGCATTTT
CASSLDSQFEPQHF
>-|-|TRBJ2-5|TRBV29-1|12
TGCAGCGTTAAAGGGCCACAAGAGACCCAGTACTTC
CSVKGPQETQYF
>-|TRBD2|TRBJ2-1|TRBV19|16
TGTGCCAGTACTATATCGGGGGGGGTAAGCAACAATGAGCAGTTCTTC
CASTISGGVSNNEQFF
>-|-|TRBJ2-5|TRBV6-5|14
TGTGCCAGCACGGGGTCCGTAAGCCAAGAGACCCAGTACTTC
CASTGSVSQETQYF
>once|-|TRBJ2-7|TRBV5-4|14
TGTGCCAGCAGGAAGAGGGTACCACCCTACGAGCAGTACTTC
CASRKRVPPYEQYF
>-|-|TRBJ1-3|TRBV30|13
TGTGCCTGGAGTGTATCTAGTCCAAACACCATATATTTT
CAWSVSSPNTIYF
>-|TRBD2|TRBJ2-1|TRBV7-6|17
TGTGCCAGCAGCTTAGCCGGCGGACTAGCGGGGGCCAATGAGCAGTTCTTC
CASSLAGGLAGANEQFF
>-|TRBD1|TRBJ2-1|TRBV5-1|15
TGCGCCAGCAGGCCCGGGACAGGGTTCTACAATGAGCAGTTCTTC
CASRPGTGFYNEQFF
>-|TRBD2|TRBJ2-1|TRBV15|12
TGTGCCACCAGCGCGGGGGACGATGAGCAGTTCTTC
CATSAGDDEQFF
>-|TRBD1|TRBJ2-7|TRBV5-1|14
TGCGCCAGCAGCTTGGGGGACAGAGCTTCCGAGCAGTACTTC
CASSLGDRASEQYF
>-|-|TRBJ2-1|TRBV21-1|15
TGTGCCAGCAGCAAAGCCCCCCGCGGCTACAATGAGCAGTTCTTC
CASSKAPRGYNEQFF
>-|TRBD1|TRBJ1-1|TRBV5-1|16
TGCGCCAGCAGCTGGGACCCGACAGGGACAAACACTGAAGCTTTCTTT
CASSWDPTGTNTEAFF
>-|TRBD2|TRBJ2-5|TRBV11-3|14
TGTGCCAGCAGCTTAGTAGCGGGGTTCGAGACCCAGTACTTC
CASSLVAGFETQYF
>-|TRBD2|TRBJ2-3|TRBV19|15
TGTGCCAGTAGTAGCGGCGGGGGTAGCACAGATACGCAGTATTTT
CASSSGGGSTDTQYF
>-|TRBD1|TRBJ2-2|TRBV30|14
TGTGCCTGGAGGGCCACAGGGGGGACCGGGGAGCTGTTTTTT
CAWRATGGTGELFF
>-|TRBD1|TRBJ2-1|TRBV4-3|15
TGCGCCAGCAGTCCAAGCTGGCAGGGGGCGAATGAGCAGTTCTTC
CASSPSWQGANEQFF
>-|-|TRBJ1-6|TRBV7-2|16
TGTGCCAGCAGCTTAGATCAGGGATCCTATAATTCACCCCTCCACTTT
CASSLDQGSYNSPLHF
>-|TRBD2|TRBJ2-2|TRBV10-3|17
TGTGCCATCAGTGACCCCTCCGGGGGGGGGCGTCGCGGGGAGCTGTTTTTT
CAISDPSGGGRRGELFF
>once|TRBD1|TRBJ1-2|TRBV30|13
TGTGCCTGGAGGTCAGGGGGCGCGTATGGCTACACCTTC
CAWRSGGAYGYTF
>-|TRBD2|TRBJ2-2|TRBV9|14
TGTGCCAGCAGCTCCCCGGGGGGCACCGGGGAGCTGTTTTTT
CASSSPGGTGELFF
>-|-|TRBJ2-7|TRBV5-5|15
TGTGCCAGCAGCCTCTCCAAGGTGCTAGGTACAGGGCAGTACTTC
CASSLSKVLGTGQYF
>-|TRBD1|TRBJ1-3|TRBV5-1|16
TGCGCCAGCAGCTTGCGTGCACAGGGGGAAGGAAACACCATATATTTT
CASSLRAQGEGNTIYF
>-|TRBD1|TRBJ2-7|TRBV11-2|14
TGTGCCAGCAGCCCGCAGGGACAGACCTACGAGCAGTACTTC
CASSPQGQTYEQYF
>-|TRBD1|TRBJ1-1|TRBV19|14
TGTGCCAGTAGTAGGGACAGGGAGGTCACTGAAGCTTTCTTT
CASSRDREVTEAFF
>-|TRBD1|TRBJ1-1|TRBV27|14
TGTGCCAGCAGTCTCACAGGGGGCATGACTGAAGCTTTCTTT
CASSLTGGMTEAFF
>-|-|TRBJ2-3|TRBV5-4|11
TGTGCCAGCAGCCCCGGGGATACGCAGTATTTT
CASSPGDTQYF
>-|TRBD1|TRBJ1-1|TRBV6-6|15
TGTGCCAGCAGTTACGGACAGGGGGTGGGGACTGAAGCTTTCTTT
CASSYGQGVGTEAFF
>-|-|TRBJ2-5|TRBV6-5|14
TGTGCCAGCAGGGCATCAGGGGCTCGGGAGACCCAGTACTTC
CASRASGARETQYF
>-|TRBD2|TRBJ2-3|TRBV4-2|15
TGTGCCAGCAGCCAATCCGGGACTAGCGCCCGGGGGCAGTATTTT
CASSQSGTSARGQYF
>-|TRBD2|TRBJ2-5|TRBV29-1|13
TGCAGCGCCATGCGGTGGGAGGGAGAGACCCAGTACTTC
CSAMRWEGETQYF
>-|-|TRBJ2-1|TRBV2|14
TGTGCCAGCAATTTCGGGATGGAGTACAATGAGCAGTTCTTC
CASNFGMEYNEQFF
>-|TRBD1|TRBJ2-2|TRBV5-4|15
TGTGCCAGCAGTTTTGACAGGGTCAACACCGGGGAGCTGTTTTTT
CASSFDRVNTGELFF
>-|TRBD2|TRBJ2-3|TRBV9|15
TGTGCCAGCAGCGTGGTAGCGGGGATCACAGATACGCAGTATTTT
CASSVVAGITDTQYF
>-|-|TRBJ1-1|TRBV28|15
TGTGCCAGCAACCCTTCGCCGGGGGGCGGGGGGGGAGCTTTCTTT
CASNPSPGGGGGAFF
>few|-|TRBJ2-5|TRBV5-1|17
TGCGCCAGCAGCTTGGAAGGTCGAGGGTCTGTGGGAGAGACCCAGTACTTC
CASSLEGRGSVGETQYF